A single sample is the source of the 9 T cell receptor beta chains below, sequenced in a study of beta chain features in type 1 diabetes. Broader study findings: TCRB CDR3s from Type 1 diabetes patients were moderately but significantly shorter in all four CD4+ subsets.

Expressed TCRB transcripts got sequenced, as all isolated RNA was reverse transcribed. The repertoire was sequenced with immunoSEQ multiplex PCR; TCRdb's copy has only in-frame clones and lacks some. The sample carries roughly 150,000 clones, less than 9.5% recorded once. These receptors' antigens are unknown. The sample was central memory CD4+ T cells from blood. The receptors were gathered from a woman aged 40 to 50 with type 1 diabetes.

This clone was detected a few times. The gene calls are TRBV28 and TRBJ2-7; 7 bases agree with TRBD1. The germline V gene encodes CDR1 MDHEN and CDR2 SYDVKM. This CDR3 comprises 11 residues. The V gene end was trimmed by 4 bases and the J gene end by 7 bases; junction bases not matched to a gene: 1. CDR3 DNA: TGTGCCAGCAGTTGGACAGGAGAGCAGTACTTC. Translation gives CASSWTGEQYF.

The rearrangement joins TRBV23-1 to TRBJ2-1; weak D call: TRBD2 (7 bases). TRBV23-1 falls under the ORF class, with uncertain function. The CDR3 is 14 amino acids. The V and J ends lost 6 bases and 15 bases respectively, with 24 bases between them. CDR3 protein: CASSKGGGWGFWFF. DNA for the CDR3: TGCGCCAGCAGCAAGGGGGGGGGTTGGGGTTTTTGGTTCTTC.

V gene TRBV19 combines with J gene TRBJ2-1; D is ambiguous. Germline V lookup: CDR1 LNHDA, CDR2 SQIVND (reference sequence). Trimming removed 1 base at V and 12 bases at J, with 13 bases between. There are 13 residues in the CDR3. The CDR3 spells CASSIAQVSVQFF. DNA of the CDR3: TGTGCCAGTAGTATAGCCCAGGTTTCCGTGCAGTTCTTC. Full variable domain (outside the CDR3, taken from reference TRBV19 and TRBJ2-1): DGGITQSPKYLFRKEGQNVTLSCEQNLNHDAMYWYRQDPGQGLRLIYYSQIVNDFQKGDIAEGYSVSREKKESFPLTVTSAQKNPTAFYLCASSIAQVSVQFFGPGTRLTVL.

This clone was recorded at least ten times. The chain couples TRBV29-1 to TRBJ1-2, with TRBD1 identical over 10 bases. Looked up from germline, CDR1 is SQVTM and CDR2 is ANQGSEA. The CDR3 runs 14 residues. With V trimmed by 6 bases and J by 3 bases, 7 bases remained unmatched. The DNA for the CDR3 is TGCAGCGTAGCCGGGACAGGGGATTACTATGGCTACACCTTC. This translates into CSVAGTGDYYGYTF.

This clone was observed a few times. The chain employs TRBV30 and TRBJ2-7; 9 bases map to TRBD1. V trimming: 2 bases; J trimming: 11 bases; junction bases outside the gene matches: 10. The CDR3 runs 13 residues. Germline V gene data show CDR1 as GTSNPN and CDR2 as SVGIG (reference sequence). Written as DNA, the CDR3 is TGTGCCTGGAGTTCTTCAGGGACAGGGAGGAAGTACTTC. Translating gives CAWSSSGTGRKYF.

This rearrangement joins TRBV2 to TRBJ1-1, with TRBD1 matching over 7 bases. The trim removed 2 bases at V and 5 bases at J, leaving 5 bases unmatched. Germline V gives CDR1 SNHLY, CDR2 FYNNEI. The CDR3 loop spans 14 amino acids. CDR3 nucleotide sequence: TGTGCCAGCAGTGAAATCACAGGGGAAACTGAAGCTTTCTTT. It codes for CASSEITGETEAFF.

This clone has a handful of counts. The CDR3 nucleotides read TGTGCCACCCCGGTGGGGGACAGCGGCTACACCTTC. Amino acid sequence: CATPVGDSGYTF. V and J are TRBV28 and TRBJ1-2; TRBD1 matches 7 bases. Germline CDR1 reads MDHEN; CDR2 reads SYDVKM. The J segment lost 8 bases and the V segment lost 10 bases, leaving 10 bases of the junction unmatched. The CDR3 spans 12 residues.

This chain uses TRBV5-1 with TRBJ2-1, with D perhaps matching TRBD2 (6 bases). Germline V lookup: CDR1 SGHRS, CDR2 YFSETQ. CDR3 length equals 14 residues. V was shortened by 0 bases and J by 8 bases, with 12 bases between the two germline ends. This CDR3 reads CASSLEGLRDEQFF. CDR3 DNA: TGCGCCAGCAGCTTGGAGGGACTGAGGGATGAGCAGTTCTTC.

This clone was counted at least ten times. The chain recombines TRBV5-1 with TRBJ2-3, with D possibly matching TRBD2 (6 bases). The CDR3 is made up of 13 amino acids. Trimming removed 5 bases from V and 4 bases from J, with 11 bases in between. Per germline, CDR1 SGHRS and CDR2 YFSETQ. CDR3 amino acids: CASRRDLPDTQYF. In nucleotides, the CDR3 is TGCGCCAGCAGGCGGGACCTGCCAGATACGCAGTATTTT. Supplemented by reference TRBV5-1 and TRBJ2-3, the full variable domain reads KAGVTQTPRYLIKTRGQQVTLSCSPISGHRSVSWYQQTPGQGLQFLFEYFSETQRNKGNFPGRFSGRQFSNSRSEMNVSTLELGDSALYLCASRRDLPDTQYFGPGTRLTVL.